The 20 T cell receptor beta chains reported below all come from one sample, sequenced in a study of T cells after yellow fever vaccination (dated by TCRdb to the late 2010s). Libraries were made using 5' RACE. Sequencing relied on an Illumina NovaSeq 6000. TCRdb reprocessing: public reads trimmed at Q25 with fastp, clones called with MiXCR, in-frame beta chains kept. Each CDR3 protein gets just one entry, which takes the most common genes and DNA from the rows behind it. This sample has about 220,000 distinct CDR3 sequences in its table, and approximately 3% of those were observed once. The top ten constitute around 3.2% of the sample. This specimen's treatment or condition label, interpreted: live attenuated yellow fever vaccine strain. This material consisted of CD4+ T cells sorted from PBMCs, taken 10 days after the yellow fever booster vaccination. These receptors originate from a man younger than 35 who received the YFV17D yellow fever vaccine.

The V call is TRBV5-6, the J call TRBJ2-5; 15 positions agree with TRBD2. There are 19 residues in the CDR3. Germline V gives CDR1 SGHDT, CDR2 YYEEEE. V dropped 5 bases and J dropped 0; count of bases not matched to a gene: 11. The CDR3 region has the DNA TGTGCCAGCAGTCAAGGACTAGCGGGGGGGATCTATTACCAAGAGACCCAGTACTTC. It is translated as CASSQGLAGGIYYQETQYF.

The rearrangement joins TRBV7-9 to TRBJ2-1; no firm D call. Per the germline V gene, CDR1 is SEHNR and CDR2 is FQNEAQ (reference sequence). The CDR3 has 13 amino acids. V lost 6 bases to trimming and J lost 5 bases, with 11 bases between them. DNA of the CDR3: TGTGCCAGCAGAACCAAAAAAGACAATGAGCAGTTCTTC. Translating gives CASRTKKDNEQFF.

This clonotype showed up many times. The chain links TRBV4-3 to TRBJ2-7, with 8 nucleotides matching TRBD1. Germline V lookup: CDR1 LGHNA, CDR2 YSLEER. Trimming cost V 3 bases and J 3 bases; bases outside gene matches: 7. The CDR3 covers 15 residues. The CDR3 DNA is TGCGCCAGCAGCCAGTCCGGGACAGGCGGCTACGAGCAGTACTTC. As protein: CASSQSGTGGYEQYF.

This clonotype was found many times. The chain uses TRBV2 and TRBJ2-1, with a tentative D call TRBD1 (5 bases). This CDR3 region has 14 residues. V was cut by 4 bases and J by 5 bases, with 12 bases left in between. Germline V lookup: CDR1 SNHLY, CDR2 FYNNEI. The CDR3 DNA sequence: TGTGCCAGCAGTGGGCAGGGTGGCGACAATGAGCAGTTCTTC. This encodes CASSGQGGDNEQFF.

The V and J genes are TRBV20-1 and TRBJ2-7; D perhaps matches TRBD1 (6 bases). With 0 bases removed from V and 3 bases from J, the gap between germline ends came to 12 bases. Germline CDR1 reads DFQATT; CDR2 reads SNEGSKA (reference sequence). This CDR3 is 14 amino acids long. The CDR3 sequence is CSARDRTGYYEQYF. The DNA for the CDR3 is TGCAGTGCTAGAGATCGAACAGGGTACTACGAGCAGTACTTC.

This clonotype was detected a few times. The CDR3 here is CASSSNTGILGGYTF. The DNA for the CDR3 is TGTGCCAGCAGCTCCAATACGGGGATACTAGGCGGCTACACCTTC. V and J are TRBV7-2 and TRBJ1-2; no definite D call. Per germline, CDR1 SGHTA and CDR2 FQGNSA. The V end was cut by 4 bases, the J end by 8 bases, with 20 bases between. This CDR3 has 15 amino acids.

The chain couples TRBV5-1 to TRBJ1-1; TRBD1 might be the D (5 bases). With 0 bases removed from V and 1 base from J, the gap between germline ends came to 16 bases. The length of the CDR3 is 17 residues. Germline values: CDR1 SGHRS, CDR2 YFSETQ. The chain's CDR3 is CASSLALGMQGNTEAFF. For the CDR3, the DNA is TGCGCCAGCAGCTTGGCCTTGGGAATGCAGGGGAACACTGAAGCTTTCTTT.

This clonotype showed up many times. The CDR3 here is CASSSGPKAFF. The CDR3 bases are TGTGCCAGCAGCTCCGGGCCAAAAGCTTTCTTT. This chain uses TRBV7-9 with TRBJ1-1; D not certain. CDR1 and CDR2 (germline): SEHNR, FQNEAQ (reference sequence). The CDR3 consists of 11 residues. The germline V and J ends were trimmed by 4 bases and 9 bases, with 9 bases remaining between them.

This clonotype was detected many times. The genes are TRBV15 and TRBJ1-1, with TRBD1 matching 8 bases. In germline, CDR1 is LNHNV, CDR2 YYDKDF (reference sequence). Trimming removed 5 bases from V and 11 bases from J; junction bases left unmatched: 7. The CDR3 contains 12 residues. The CDR3 DNA is TGTGCCACCAGCGGACAGGGACGGCCGGCTTTCTTT. Translated: CATSGQGRPAFF.

This clonotype was seen repeatedly, ten times or more. This chain links TRBV5-1 with TRBJ2-3, with TRBD2 matching 9 bases. CDR3 length equals 17 residues. CDR1 is SGHRS, CDR2 YFSETQ, per germline. The V gene end was trimmed by 4 bases and the J gene end by 0 bases; junction bases not matched to a gene: 9. The CDR3 DNA sequence: TGCGCCAGCAGCCTATCCAAGACTAGCGGAAGCACAGATACGCAGTATTTT. It codes for CASSLSKTSGSTDTQYF.

This clonotype was seen ten or more times. The J gene is TRBJ2-1, the V gene TRBV6-6; D possibly corresponds to TRBD1 (5 bases). Trimming took 2 bases from V and 5 from J, leaving 13 bases between them. The CDR3 is 15 amino acids. Germline V gene lookup returns CDR1 MNHNY and CDR2 SVGAGI (reference sequence). The CDR3 loop is CASSYGQGDDNEQFF. DNA of the CDR3: TGTGCCAGCAGTTACGGACAAGGCGATGACAATGAGCAGTTCTTC.

The rearrangement links TRBV5-1 to TRBJ1-4; 7 bases are shared with TRBD1. The germline CDR1 and CDR2 sequences are SGHRS and YFSETQ. Unmatched junction bases numbered 8, after V lost 4 bases and J lost 8 bases. This CDR3 comprises 14 residues. This CDR3 reads CASSRRQGQEKLFF. In nucleotides, the CDR3 is TGCGCCAGCAGCCGCAGACAGGGACAAGAAAAACTGTTTTTT.

This clonotype was detected many times. V usage is TRBV20-1 and J usage is TRBJ1-4, with D unresolved. Germline loops: CDR1 DFQATT, CDR2 SNEGSKA (reference sequence). The V end lost 3 bases, the J end lost 7 bases, and 15 bases lay between the germline ends. The CDR3 is made up of 14 amino acids. CDR3 protein: CSARRKGDGEKLFF. The CDR3 DNA reads as TGCAGTGCTAGGCGGAAGGGCGATGGTGAAAAACTGTTTTTT.

This clonotype was seen repeatedly, ten times or more. This chain connects TRBV20-1 to TRBJ2-1, with D tentatively TRBD1 (5 bases). Germline V gene sequence: CDR1 DFQATT, CDR2 SNEGSKA (reference sequence). Trimming pared 5 bases from V and 0 bases from J, leaving 11 bases between. This CDR3 spans 14 amino acids. The CDR3 reads CSAAGGASYNEQFF. The CDR3 coding sequence is TGCAGTGCTGCCGGTGGGGCCTCCTACAATGAGCAGTTCTTC.

Only a few counts were recorded for this clonotype. The chain recombines TRBV27 with TRBJ1-1; perhaps TRBD1 as D (6 bases). Deletions cut 6 bases from V and 5 bases from J, with 19 bases between. The CDR3 spans 15 residues. The germline CDR1 and CDR2 sequences are MNHEY and SMNVEV (reference sequence). The CDR3 reads CASSPHTGKGTEAFF. Written as DNA, the CDR3 is TGTGCCAGCAGCCCACATACAGGGAAGGGAACTGAAGCTTTCTTT.

This rearrangement joins TRBV19 to TRBJ2-5; D is perhaps TRBD2 (6 bases). V shed 9 bases and J shed 5 bases, with 16 bases lying between them. Germline CDR1 is LNHDA and CDR2 is SQIVND (reference sequence). This CDR3 is 13 amino acids long. The CDR3 spells CASSGPAGETQYF. The CDR3 bases are TGTGCCAGCAGCGGTCCCGCGGGGGAGACCCAGTACTTC.

V and J are TRBV7-2 and TRBJ2-2; D gene ambiguous. The CDR3 is made up of 15 amino acids. Looked up from germline, CDR1 is SGHTA and CDR2 is FQGNSA. Trimming left V 7 bases short and J 4 bases short, with 16 bases between. CDR3 sequence reads: CASNRGIWGTGELFF. The CDR3 DNA is TGTGCCAGCAACAGAGGAATATGGGGCACCGGGGAGCTGTTTTTT.

This clonotype has a handful of counts. At one end the junction does not follow the germline gene, possibly because of a read error. The chain couples TRBV18 to TRBJ2-1; no definite D call. This CDR3 is 15 amino acids long. Germline V gives CDR1 KGHSH, CDR2 LQKENI. The DNA of the CDR3 is TGTGCCAGCTCACCACTTGGTGTCGTGACAACTTACATAATTTTC. It codes for CASSPLGVVTTYIIF.

This sequence joins TRBV7-2 and TRBJ2-7; D unresolved. The CDR3 loop spans 15 amino acids. CDR1 is SGHTA, CDR2 FQGNSA, per germline. V lost 1 base and J lost 9, with 19 bases in between. CDR3 in amino acids: CASSLGAVNPLGQYF. In DNA, the CDR3 is TGTGCCAGCAGCTTAGGGGCTGTTAATCCCCTCGGGCAGTACTTC.

The V and J genes are TRBV20-1 and TRBJ1-2; D might be TRBD1 (5 bases). Germline loops: CDR1 DFQATT, CDR2 SNEGSKA (reference sequence). The ends were cut back, 6 bases at V and 2 bases at J, with 13 bases in the middle. The CDR3 sequence is 13 residues long. This CDR3 reads CSAPDSSNYGYTF. CDR3 DNA: TGCAGTGCCCCTGACAGCTCGAACTATGGCTACACCTTC.